This T cell receptor beta chain is drawn from a study of cytotoxic CD8 clonotypes in ibrutinib-treated CLL. The study, taken as a whole, reports: Whereas clonality rose at ibrutinib response, it declined toward baseline at progression. Circulating CD8+ T-cell counts were tracked by baseline clonality, which exceeded that of age-matched healthy donors. Under therapy, public clonotypes either contracted or stayed stable, and they were uncommon.

About this clone: Its antigen is still unknown.

Depth targeted 1 in 200,000 to 1 in 1 million T cells, averaging roughly 9.7x coverage per clonotype. Produced via immunoSEQ multiplex PCR; TCRdb's table is partial and in-frame only. The sample gives around 140,000 clones, roughly 88% of which show up once; about 2% is in the top ten. The CDR3 totals 13 residues. V lost 3 bases and J 1 base, leaving 10 bases between the germline ends. Germline V lookup: CDR1 GTSNPN, CDR2 SVGIG (reference sequence). Sequences were derived from PBMCs, sampled after 24 months of ibrutinib treatment. The chain is built from TRBV30 and TRBJ2-7; weak D call: TRBD2 (7 bases). This TCR was sampled from a human donor with chronic lymphocytic leukemia. The CDR3 here is CAWRAGASYEQYF. CDR3 DNA sequence: TGTGCCTGGAGGGCGGGGGCTTCCTACGAGCAGTACTTC.